This T cell receptor (beta chain) was found in a study of blood T cell repertoires in COVID-19. Looking at the study overall: COVID-19 samples, acute and convalescent, were from the United States, Italy and Spain.

Clones were read by immunoSEQ multiplex PCR, and TCRdb kept only the in-frame ones, dropping some. The sample carries about 180,000 clones, 70% to 90% recorded once. CDR1 SGHTA and CDR2 FQGNSA come from the germline V gene. The CDR3 loop spans 16 amino acids. The V and J ends lost 6 bases and 2 bases respectively, with 18 bases between them. The clonotype originates from a man in his 60s with acute or convalescent COVID-19. The chain uses TRBV7-2 and TRBJ2-3; weak D call: TRBD2 (6 bases). Sequencing was carried out using peripheral blood. The CDR3 DNA follows: TGTGCCAGCAGTTTTTTGGGGGGACCCACCACAGATACGCAGTATTTT. Encoded protein: CASSFLGGPTTDTQYF.